This entry lists 24 T cell receptor beta chains sequenced from one sample in a study of post-analysis software for immune sequencing data (dated by TCRdb to about 2015). What the research found in general, with its limitations: Patients showed significantly higher frequencies than controls for about five TRBV segments, among them TRBV5-6, TRBV5-1 and TRBV20-1.

Libraries came from PCR. TCRdb records Illumina HiSeq 2500 as the sequencer. Unique molecular identifiers were incorporated into TCR beta cDNA libraries to reduce PCR and sequencing biases. TCRdb applied fastp at Q25 and MiXCR to the public reads, then kept only in-frame beta chains. Each CDR3 protein gets just one entry, which takes the most common genes and DNA from the rows behind it. The sample table shows around 770,000 distinct CDR3 sequences, and around 42% are seen once. Of the sample, 4.9% falls within the top ten clones. Their specific antigens are unknown. Material for sequencing was blood. These TCRs come from a girl aged 5-17 years with multiple sclerosis.

The gene calls are TRBV15 and TRBJ2-1; weak D call: TRBD2 (6 bases). CDR1 and CDR2 from the germline V gene are LNHNV and YYDKDF (reference sequence). V was trimmed by 5 bases and J by 10 bases, leaving 12 bases between them. CDR3 length: 12 amino acids. In DNA, the CDR3 is TGTGCCACCAGCGGTAGCGGAATCGAGCAGTTCTTC. It encodes CATSGSGIEQFF.

The chain joins TRBV5-1 to TRBJ2-3; 9 nucleotides match TRBD1. The CDR3 is 16 residues long. The germline gives CDR1 SGHRS, CDR2 YFSETQ. The V segment lost 3 bases and the J segment 4 bases; nucleotides outside the gene matches: 9. CDR3 nucleotides: TGCGCCAGCAGCTCAAGACAGGGGGAGAGAGCAGATACGCAGTATTTT. It codes for CASSSRQGERADTQYF.

This clonotype was seen a single time. CDR3 sequence reads: CASSWVTTYEQYF. The CDR3 DNA is TGTGCCAGCAGTTGGGTCACAACCTACGAGCAGTACTTC. The chain recombines TRBV12-3 or TRBV12-4 with TRBJ2-7, with D uncertain. Trimming stripped 4 bases from V and 2 bases from J, with 9 bases between. The CDR3 spans 13 residues.

This sequence joins TRBV20-1 and TRBJ2-1; TRBD1 agrees at 9 bases. CDR3 size: 16 residues. V lost 5 bases, J lost 0 bases, and 8 bases stayed unmatched. The germline CDR1 and CDR2 sequences are DFQATT and SNEGSKA (reference sequence). The CDR3 loop is CSADRGGDPSYNEQFF. The CDR3 region has the DNA TGCAGTGCTGACAGGGGGGGTGACCCCTCCTACAATGAGCAGTTCTTC.

In regard to this clonotype: A read error may produce the germline difference seen at one junction end. V usage is TRBV6-5 and J usage is TRBJ2-3, with a tentative D call TRBD2 (5 bases). CDR3 size: 15 residues. The germline V gene encodes CDR1 MNHEY and CDR2 SVGAGI. This chain's CDR3 is CVSSVLVTSTDTQYF. For the CDR3, the DNA is TGTGTCAGCAGTGTACTAGTGACTAGCACAGATACGCAGTATTTT.

This clonotype has only a few counts. The rearrangement joins TRBV29-1 to TRBJ2-5; D perhaps matches TRBD2 (6 bases). V was clipped by 3 bases and J by 2 bases, with 13 bases between them. The CDR3 runs to 14 residues. Germline CDR1 reads SQVTM; CDR2 reads ANQGSEA. This chain's CDR3 is CSVDGGGPQETQYF. CDR3 nucleotides: TGCAGCGTTGACGGGGGTGGTCCACAAGAGACCCAGTACTTC.

The V gene is TRBV5-1, the J gene TRBJ2-2; D call uncertain. CDR1 is SGHRS, CDR2 YFSETQ, per germline. V was shortened by 4 bases and J by 1 base, with 5 bases between the two germline ends. This CDR3 is built from 13 residues. In nucleotides, the CDR3 is TGCGCCAGCAGCGTCCAGAACACCGGGGAGCTGTTTTTT. This codes for CASSVQNTGELFF.

The chain carries TRBV7-9 and TRBJ2-7; D remains unclear. In germline, CDR1 is SEHNR, CDR2 FQNEAQ (reference sequence). V lost 4 bases and J 3 bases, leaving 13 bases between the germline ends. The CDR3 contains 14 residues. For the CDR3, the DNA is TGTGCCAGCAGCTCCCACGGTCCCTACTACGAGCAGTACTTC. This encodes CASSSHGPYYEQYF.

This clonotype was counted a few times. V gene TRBV6-5 combines with J gene TRBJ2-7, with D perhaps being TRBD1 or TRBD2 (5 bases each). In germline, CDR1 is MNHEY, CDR2 SVGAGI. The CDR3 totals 14 residues. Trimming left V 6 bases short and J 6 bases short, with 18 bases between. CDR3 residues: CASSRRAGTGEQYF. The CDR3 nucleotides read TGTGCCAGCAGCCGACGGGCAGGGACCGGCGAGCAGTACTTC.

This chain links TRBV20-1 with TRBJ2-3; 10 bases map to TRBD2. The CDR3 loop spans 15 amino acids. Germline values: CDR1 DFQATT, CDR2 SNEGSKA (reference sequence). V was clipped by 3 bases and J by 4 bases; unmatched bases: 7. As DNA, the CDR3 is TGCAGTGCTAGTTCTAGCGGGAGTGGGGCAGATACGCAGTATTTT. Translation: CSASSSGSGADTQYF.

This chain joins TRBV29-1 and TRBJ2-7; 7 nucleotides match TRBD2. Germline CDR1 reads SQVTM; CDR2 reads ANQGSEA. The trim removed 6 bases at V and 3 bases at J, leaving 11 bases unmatched. There are 14 residues in the CDR3. CDR3 amino acids: CSVDGGYNSYEQYF. CDR3 bases: TGCAGCGTCGACGGGGGGTATAATAGCTACGAGCAGTACTTC.

This clonotype was seen more than once but under ten times. The chain links TRBV4-3 to TRBJ1-2; a weak D match, TRBD1 (6 bases). The CDR3 length is 16 residues. Germline V gene lookup returns CDR1 LGHNA and CDR2 YSLEER. Between the trimmed V and J ends, which lost 0 bases and 4 bases, there was a span of 15 bases. In DNA form, the CDR3 reads TGCGCCAGCAGCCAAGAAGCACAGGGCCCCCTCTATGGCTACACCTTC. Protein sequence: CASSQEAQGPLYGYTF.

The V and J genes are TRBV5-6 and TRBJ2-3; D remains ambiguous. The CDR3 length is 13 residues. V was shortened by 0 bases and J by 6 bases, with 8 bases between the two germline ends. Germline values: CDR1 SGHDT, CDR2 YYEEEE. The CDR3 spells CASSLVGYDTQYF. In DNA form, the CDR3 reads TGTGCCAGCAGCTTGGTAGGGTACGATACGCAGTATTTT.

The rearrangement links TRBV5-5 to TRBJ2-5, with 8 positions matching TRBD2. This CDR3 region has 16 residues. The ends lost 6 bases at V and 3 bases at J; junction bases unmatched: 13. Germline V gene sequence: CDR1 SGHKS, CDR2 YYEKEE (reference sequence). CDR3 in DNA: TGTGCCAGCACCTTTCTGAGCGGGAGAAAGGAAGAGACCCAGTACTTC. Protein product: CASTFLSGRKEETQYF.

This clonotype was detected only a few times. The rearrangement joins TRBV29-1 to TRBJ2-7; TRBD2 matches 7 bases. J lost 1 base, V lost 4 bases, and 4 bases had no gene match. Looked up from germline, CDR1 is SQVTM and CDR2 is ANQGSEA. The CDR3 runs 13 residues. The CDR3 here is CSVGDGGSYEQYF. CDR3 DNA: TGCAGCGTTGGAGACGGGGGGTCCTACGAGCAGTACTTC.

In DNA, the CDR3 is TGTGCCAGCAGCCAAGATGCCGCAGTAGCTTGGGAGACCCAGTACTTC. Amino acid sequence: CASSQDAAVAWETQYF. The V gene is TRBV3-1, the J gene TRBJ2-4; no reliable D call. The closer fit of TRBJ2-5 to the DNA end suggests the J call may be wrong. The germline CDR1 and CDR2 sequences are LGHDT and YNNKEL (reference sequence). The CDR3 runs 16 residues.

The chain recombines TRBV15 with TRBJ1-2; 8 bases line up with TRBD1. The CDR3 sequence is 17 residues long. V was clipped by 0 bases and J by 3 bases; unmatched bases: 9. Germline-derived CDR1 and CDR2 are LNHNV and YYDKDF (reference sequence). In DNA, the CDR3 is TGTGCCACCAGCAGAGACCTTACAGGGGGAGTGCACTATGGCTACACCTTC. It translates to CATSRDLTGGVHYGYTF.

This chain connects TRBV29-1 to TRBJ1-1; D unresolved. This CDR3 region has 12 residues. Germline-derived CDR1 and CDR2 are SQVTM and ANQGSEA. The germline V and J ends were trimmed by 7 bases and 0 bases, with 9 bases remaining between them. In nucleotides, the CDR3 is TGCAGCGCGTGGGCCCTGAACACTGAAGCTTTCTTT. Protein: CSAWALNTEAFF.

This clonotype was detected a few times. V is TRBV12-3 or TRBV12-4 and J is TRBJ2-1; 7 nucleotides line up with TRBD2. This CDR3 is built from 17 residues. After removal of 3 bases from V and 6 bases from J, the junction contained 14 bases not matched to a gene. The CDR3 DNA reads as TGTGCCAGCAGTTTTAAGTCGGGAGGCCGCGAGGGCAATGAGCAGTTCTTC. Translated: CASSFKSGGREGNEQFF.

In this sample, this clonotype turned up a few times. This chain uses TRBV12-3 or TRBV12-4 with TRBJ2-5, with 8 bases matching TRBD1. The junction had 6 bases not matched to a gene; V was cut back by 5 bases and J by 4 bases. The CDR3 has 14 residues. The CDR3 sequence: CASSPDRGGETQYF. The CDR3 nucleotides read TGTGCCAGCAGTCCCGACAGGGGAGGAGAGACCCAGTACTTC.

The V call is TRBV20-1, the J call TRBJ2-1; 11 nucleotides match TRBD2. The CDR3 sequence is 15 residues long. After removal of 2 bases from V and 7 bases from J, the junction contained 7 bases not matched to a gene. The germline gives CDR1 DFQATT, CDR2 SNEGSKA (reference sequence). The CDR3 loop reads CSARPSGRSWNEQFF. Written as DNA, the CDR3 is TGCAGTGCTAGACCTAGCGGGAGGTCTTGGAATGAGCAGTTCTTC.

The chain combines TRBV7-2 with TRBJ2-1, with TRBD1 matching 9 bases. Losses at the gene ends were 5 bases for V and 8 bases for J; bases not matched to a gene: 10. From germline, CDR1 is SGHTA and CDR2 FQGNSA. The CDR3 totals 15 residues. CDR3: CASSNGQGWSDEQFF. The CDR3 bases are TGTGCCAGCAGCAATGGACAGGGGTGGTCAGATGAGCAGTTCTTC.

V usage is TRBV24-1 and J usage is TRBJ1-5; TRBD1 matches at 9 bases. The ends lost 4 bases at V and 2 bases at J; junction bases unmatched: 5. The CDR3 runs to 16 residues. The germline CDR1 and CDR2 sequences are KGHDR and SFDVKD. CDR3 DNA sequence: TGTGCCACCAGTGAGGGACAGGGAATCGGCAATCAGCCCCAGCATTTT. Protein sequence: CATSEGQGIGNQPQHF.

The chain joins TRBV19 to TRBJ1-2; D is unresolved. This CDR3 has 13 residues. V lost 3 bases and J 4 bases, leaving 9 bases between the germline ends. Germline-derived CDR1 and CDR2 are LNHDA and SQIVND (reference sequence). CDR3: CASSIDGLYGYTF. In nucleotides, the CDR3 is TGTGCCAGTAGTATTGACGGACTCTATGGCTACACCTTC. The full variable domain, with the rest looked up from reference TRBV19 and TRBJ1-2, is DGGITQSPKYLFRKEGQNVTLSCEQNLNHDAMYWYRQDPGQGLRLIYYSQIVNDFQKGDIAEGYSVSREKKESFPLTVTSAQKNPTAFYLCASSIDGLYGYTFGSGTRLTVV.